Each of the 13 T cell receptor beta chains below was sequenced from the same sample in a study of T cells in Graves' hyperthyroidism and ophthalmopathy. Researchers amplified the TCR beta CDR3 regions from RNA transcripts. In the first-round RT-PCR of the TCR CDR3, the HTBI primer set was used. TCRdb re-called the multiplex PCR reads through MiXCR, storing one row per CDR3 protein. Of about 520,000 distinct CDR3 sequences in the sample, roughly 24% are singletons; the top ten hold about 11%. Sequenced: blood. Receptors were obtained from a woman aged 25 to 39 with Graves' ophthalmopathy.

This clonotype was detected many times. The chain has TRBV28 and TRBJ2-7; 12 nucleotides line up with TRBD1. With 4 bases clipped from V and 5 bases from J, the junction kept 6 bases outside the gene matches. The CDR3 loop spans 15 amino acids. From germline, CDR1 is MDHEN and CDR2 SYDVKM. The chain's CDR3 is CASSSAGTGGHEQYF. The DNA for the CDR3 is TGTGCCAGCAGTTCGGCCGGGACAGGGGGCCACGAGCAGTACTTC.

V is TRBV6-2 or TRBV6-3 and J is TRBJ2-7, with a weak D call TRBD1 (6 bases). V lost 3 bases and J lost 7, with 16 bases in between. The CDR3 runs to 14 residues. Looked up from germline, CDR1 is MNHEY and CDR2 is SVGEGT. The DNA for the CDR3 is TGTGCCAGCAGTTATTCGGACAGCTCCGGGGAGCAGTACTTC. It encodes CASSYSDSSGEQYF.

J is TRBJ2-2 and V is TRBV6-5; no clear D. CDR1 is MNHEY and CDR2 is SVGAGI in the germline V gene. V was cut by 0 bases and J by 1 base, with 6 bases left in between. The CDR3 consists of 15 residues. CDR3 nucleotides: TGTGCCAGCAGTTACTCCGGCAGGAACACCGGGGAGCTGTTTTTT. Its protein is CASSYSGRNTGELFF.

This clonotype appeared many times. The gene calls are TRBV20-1 and TRBJ2-2; possible D gene TRBD1, 5 bases. The germline V gene encodes CDR1 DFQATT and CDR2 SNEGSKA (reference sequence). This CDR3 is built from 14 residues. V dropped 5 bases and J dropped 4 bases, with 14 bases sitting between them. CDR3 nucleotide sequence: TGCAGTGCTGGTCGGACATCGGTCACCGGGGAGCTGTTTTTT. This sequence encodes CSAGRTSVTGELFF.

The chain recombines TRBV20-1 with TRBJ2-7, with 8 bases identical to TRBD1. In germline, CDR1 is DFQATT, CDR2 SNEGSKA (reference sequence). The CDR3 has 15 residues. V dropped 3 bases and J dropped 0; count of bases not matched to a gene: 7. CDR3 DNA sequence: TGCAGTGCTAGTAAGGACAGGGCAGCCTCCTACGAGCAGTACGTC. This gives the protein CSASKDRAASYEQYV.

This clonotype was seen ten or more times. V and J are TRBV2 and TRBJ2-5; 8 bases fit TRBD2. This CDR3 comprises 16 residues. Trimming at V came to 5 bases and at J to 0 bases, leaving 8 bases not matched to a gene. Germline values: CDR1 SNHLY, CDR2 FYNNEI. The CDR3 is CASSPSGGGNQETQYF. In DNA, the CDR3 is TGTGCCAGCAGTCCCTCCGGCGGGGGGAACCAAGAGACCCAGTACTTC.

The chain is built from TRBV7-6 and TRBJ1-3; the D gene is possibly TRBD1 (5 bases). Germline V gene lookup returns CDR1 SGHVS and CDR2 FNYEAQ. Between the trimmed V and J ends, which lost 0 bases and 4 bases, there was a span of 13 bases. The CDR3 totals 16 residues. CDR3 loop: CASSLAPGGGGNTIYF. The DNA for the CDR3 is TGTGCCAGCAGCTTAGCGCCGGGGGGAGGAGGAAACACCATATATTTT.

On this clonotype itself: Without the conserved terminal phenylalanine or tryptophan, this CDR3 likely stems from a read error. This chain connects TRBV20-1 to TRBJ2-6; 7 nucleotides agree with TRBD1. Germline lookup yields CDR1 DFQATT and CDR2 SNEGSKA (reference sequence). The CDR3 is 15 residues long. Unmatched junction bases numbered 5, after V lost 3 bases and J lost 3 bases. CDR3 sequence reads: CSASPRGFGANVLTY. The CDR3 bases are TGCAGTGCTAGCCCCAGGGGGTTTGGGGCCAACGTCCTGACTTAC.

Ten or more counts support this clonotype. The CDR3 protein is CASSEQGGGYTF. The CDR3 DNA reads as TGCGCCAGCAGTGAACAGGGAGGCGGCTACACCTTC. The chain joins TRBV10-2 to TRBJ1-2; tentative D call: TRBD1 (6 bases). Between the trimmed V and J ends, which lost 3 bases and 8 bases, there was a span of 10 bases. CDR3 size: 12 residues. Germline CDR1 and CDR2: WSHSY and SAAADI.

This clonotype was detected ten times or more. The genes are TRBV6-1 and TRBJ2-1, with 10 bases identical to TRBD2. Germline CDR1 is MNHNS and CDR2 is SASEGT. This CDR3 is 16 amino acids long. V gave up 8 bases and J gave up 0 bases; unmatched junction bases: 7. The CDR3 loop reads CASGGTSATSYNEQFF. The CDR3 DNA is TGTGCCAGCGGTGGGACTAGCGCAACCTCCTACAATGAGCAGTTCTTC.

This clonotype has only a few counts. The rearrangement joins TRBV19 to TRBJ2-3; D is possibly TRBD1 (6 bases). The CDR3 has 17 residues. CDR1 LNHDA and CDR2 SQIVND come from the germline V gene (reference sequence). V gave up 0 bases and J gave up 0 bases, with 13 bases separating them. DNA for the CDR3: TGTGCCAGTAGTATAGACCCCCCAGGGGCCAGCACAGATACGCAGTATTTT. It codes for CASSIDPPGASTDTQYF.

This clonotype occurred many times. The V gene is TRBV6-2 or TRBV6-3, the J gene TRBJ2-7; 11 positions match TRBD1. The CDR3 runs 16 residues. The germline gives CDR1 MNHEY, CDR2 SVGEGT. Losses at the gene ends were 5 bases for V and 7 bases for J; bases not matched to a gene: 13. CDR3 sequence: CASSPPADRGRGEQYF. CDR3 DNA sequence: TGTGCCAGCAGTCCCCCGGCGGACAGGGGGCGAGGAGAGCAGTACTTC.

This clonotype has ten or more counts. Being one base from a much bigger clone, this may be a read error. The V call is TRBV7-3, the J call TRBJ2-5; the match to TRBD1 covers 9 bases. After removal of 3 bases from V and 9 bases from J, the junction contained 11 bases not matched to a gene. The CDR3 spans 15 residues. Germline V gene data show CDR1 as SGHTA and CDR2 as FQGTGA. The DNA for the CDR3 is TGTGCCAGCAGCTTTTACGGGACAGGGCAGGAGGCCCAGTACTTC. Protein sequence: CASSFYGTGQEAQYF.